Included here is one TCR beta chain sequence, with context. The data are from a study of blood T cell repertoires in COVID-19. Here immunoSEQ multiplex PCR was the method, and the copy in TCRdb shows in-frame clones only, minus some. The sample has about 400,000 clones, more than 75% seen once. The sequenced material came from PBMCs or T cells enriched from blood (not recorded which). This receptor was taken from a woman in her forties or fifties who had recovered from COVID-19.

CDR3 protein: CAWSGGYRNEQYF. DNA for the CDR3: TGTGCCTGGAGTGGAGGGTATCGCAACGAGCAGTACTTC. The V call is TRBV30, the J call TRBJ2-7, with a possible D match to TRBD2 (5 bases). Germline CDR1 GTSNPN, CDR2 SVGIG (reference sequence). The V end was cut by 1 base, the J end by 5 bases, with 12 bases between. The length of the CDR3 is 13 residues. Looking up the rest from reference TRBV30 and TRBJ2-7 gives the full variable domain: SQTIHQWPATLVQPVGSPLSLECTVEGTSNPNLYWYRQAAGRGLQLLFYSVGIGQISSEVPQNLSASRPQDRQFILSSKKLLLSDSGFYLCAWSGGYRNEQYFGPGTRLTVT.